Listed below are T cell receptor beta chains from one sample, sequenced in a study of OX40 agonist ivuxolimab in advanced cancers. Repertoires were generated with immunoSEQ multiplex PCR, while TCRdb's copy carries only in-frame clones and drops some. The sample has about 83,000 clones, roughly 80% seen once. The specimen comprised CD4+ or CD8+ T cells sorted from blood, sampled in a trial of the OX40 agonist ivuxolimab. The source is an adult with an advanced solid tumor such as melanoma, head and neck, liver or kidney cancer. CDR3s include the opening cysteine and the closing phenylalanine or tryptophan. The D gene is left open where the match is weak. Size values are once, few and many counts, or a class for expanded clones, and some rows have none.

cdr3_nt	cdr3_aa	j_call	d_call	clone_size	v_call
TGTGCCAGCAGCTTCCGGGACAGGGCCATCGGGGAGCTGTTTTTT	CASSFRDRAIGELFF	TRBJ2-2	TRBD1	.	TRBV5-6
TGTGCCAGCAGCTTAGATGGATATGGCTACACCTTC	CASSLDGYGYTF	TRBJ1-2	.	few	TRBV7-9
TGTGCCAGCAGCGATAACAGGGGGCACTATTCACCCCTCCACTTT	CASSDNRGHYSPLHF	TRBJ1-6	TRBD1	.	TRBV11-2
TGTGCCAGCTCACCAAGGTCCCAGCCCGAGACCCAGTACTTC	CASSPRSQPETQYF	TRBJ2-5	.	.	TRBV18
TGCGCCAGCAGCCAAATAACGGGAGATAACTCCTACGAGCAGTACTTC	CASSQITGDNSYEQYF	TRBJ2-7	.	.	TRBV4-1